These 2 T cell receptor beta chains were sequenced from one sample in a study of PD-1 blockade in mismatch repair-deficient tumors. Libraries were prepared by immunoSEQ multiplex PCR; TCRdb keeps only in-frame clonotypes and omits some of them. The sample lists some 48,000 clones, roughly 82% occurring once. Sequences were derived from PBMCs, sampled before pembrolizumab treatment. These receptors all come from an adult with mismatch repair-deficient cancer.

The CDR3 spells CASSLEGPPVGYTF. The CDR3 coding sequence is TGTGCCAGCAGCTTGGAGGGACCCCCCGTTGGCTACACCTTC. This chain links TRBV5-6 with TRBJ1-2, with D maybe TRBD1 (5 bases). The CDR3 length is 14 residues. V was shortened by 0 bases and J by 7 bases, with 13 bases between the two germline ends. The V gene's germline CDR1 is SGHDT and CDR2 YYEEEE.

CDR3 in DNA: TGTGCCAGTAGTATAGATCTTAGTACAGGAAACGTGCAGTTCTTC. Encoded protein: CASSIDLSTGNVQFF. The chain combines TRBV19 with TRBJ2-1; weak D call: TRBD1 (5 bases). CDR1 is LNHDA and CDR2 is SQIVND in the germline V gene (reference sequence). The V end was cut by 0 bases, the J end by 12 bases, with 18 bases between. The CDR3 spans 15 residues.